This T cell receptor beta chain was captured in a study of CD4 T cells in relation to SARS-CoV-2 and coronaviruses. Study background: ViraFEST: approximately nine-day antigen culture of PBMCs, then TCR beta CDR3 sequencing. The HLA restriction of the shared crossreactive spike epitopes was mapped. The negative reference was HIV-1 Nef peptide pool or peptide-free culture. The study's findings and limits: Crossreactivity was assessed only for spike protein, not other viral proteins.

Data came from immunoSEQ multiplex PCR; TCRdb stores just in-frame clones and leaves some out. The sample lists 20,000 to 25,000 clones, around 68% occurring once. CD4+ T cells from unexposed donors were obtained before the COVID-19 pandemic (2011-2018). The cells were cultured for about ten days before CD4+ T cells were isolated. On this clone itself: Its antigen remains unidentified.

The material sequenced was CD4+ T cells from PBMCs, cultured in vitro. This clonotype was obtained from a human donor in good health.

The CDR3 nucleotides read TGCGCCAGCAGCCAAGATTCTAACGGTTACACCATATATTTT. The encoded protein is CASSQDSNGYTIYF. The chain employs TRBV4-1 and TRBJ1-3; no clear D gene. Germline V lookup: CDR1 MGHRA, CDR2 YSYEKL. This CDR3 contains 14 residues. The V gene lost 0 bases and the J gene lost 8 bases, with 11 bases spanning the gap.